A selection of T cell receptor beta chains follows, all from one sample in a study of shared clonotypes between healthy human individuals. Here immunoSEQ multiplex PCR was the method, and the copy in TCRdb shows in-frame clones only, minus some. There are over a million clones in the sample; roughly 96% occur only once, and approximately 1.1% lies in the top ten. The sequenced sample consisted of naive CD4+ T cells sorted from blood. The receptors come from a man in his thirties or forties in good health. Each CDR3 is given without its conserved first and last residue.

>TRBV28|13|TRBJ1-2
ASGFSDRPGSGYT
>TRBV6-6|10|TRBJ2-3
ASSDATDTQY
>TRBV27|14|TRBJ2-1
ASSPYQIAGINEQF
>TRBV5-5|11|TRBJ2-3
ASSRQGLDTQY
>TRBV19|11|TRBJ2-3
ASSMRRTDTQY
>TRBV5-1|11|TRBJ1-1
ASSRQGLSEAF
>TRBV28|12|TRBJ2-3
ASSFVGHTDTQY
>TRBV5-4|13|TRBJ2-1
ASSLLGGRYNEQF
>TRBV19|11|TRBJ1-1
ASSIMKNTEAF
>TRBV4-2|13|TRBJ2-1
ASSSGTSGDNEQF
>TRBV2|12|TRBJ2-1
ASSQRQGVNEQF
>TRBV7-9|13|TRBJ1-5
ASSQGRESNQPQH
>TRBV4-2|13|TRBJ1-3
ASSQAGGSGNTIY
>TRBV5-1|13|TRBJ2-7
ASSLSRDRGHEQY
>TRBV11-2|11|TRBJ1-1
ASSSDRGAEAF
>TRBV6-9|12|TRBJ2-7
ASRPGTGLHEQY
>TRBV2|12|TRBJ2-1
ASIFPEMGNEQF
>TRBV9|12|TRBJ2-1
ASSVTSGYNEQF
>TRBV7-8|13|TRBJ2-3
ASSNLGRGTDTQY
>TRBV27|12|TRBJ1-2
ASSLSGFGGGYT
>TRBV10-3|12|TRBJ2-1
AISPAGGHNEQF
>TRBV6-1|13|TRBJ2-7
ASSDGPDLIYEQY
>TRBV5-4|13|TRBJ2-7
ASSPSTSGTYEQY
>TRBV11-2|16|TRBJ2-7
ASSPLSVSKQRSYEQY
>TRBV5-1|13|TRBJ2-7
ASSLEAGSSYEQY
>TRBV2|18|TRBJ2-1
ASRKGAGLAELSSYNEQF
>TRBV6-6|10|TRBJ2-7
ASRDYTYEQY
>TRBV5-1|10|TRBJ2-5
ASTSGGETQY
>TRBV10-1|15|TRBJ2-1
ASSLSRGTSSYNEQF
>TRBV27|11|TRBJ1-5
ASRQGQHQPQH
>TRBV19|14|TRBJ1-5
ASSIDWQGANQPQH
>TRBV19|14|TRBJ2-3
ASSIRVAGVEDTQY
>TRBV5-1|12|TRBJ1-3
ASSLGTVGNTIY
>TRBV7-2|13|TRBJ2-7
ASSLVWQGTYEQY
>TRBV18|11|TRBJ2-3
ASSPPSTDTQY
>TRBV29-1|12|TRBJ2-2
SVEGGRVGGELF
>TRBV9|14|TRBJ2-7
ASSVGVGRWDYEQY
>TRBV27|17|TRBJ2-7
ASSYRGGRTSGSVNEQY
>TRBV10-3|10|TRBJ2-5
AMGLTQETQY
>TRBV19|15|TRBJ1-5
ASSSPLRDRSNQPQH
>TRBV27|11|TRBJ1-5
ASSLTYRQPQH
>TRBV7-8|12|TRBJ2-5
ASSLARGRETQY